Presented here are 20 T cell receptor beta chains from one specimen sequenced in a study of graft-versus-host responses after intestinal transplantation. These receptors lack a known antigen. Only in-frame clones appear in the TCRdb table, and some are missing; sequencing was by immunoSEQ multiplex PCR. Altogether over 40,000 clones are present, approximately 84% being singletons, with the ten largest covering around 0.5%. The material was unstimulated CD4+ T cells sorted from spleen or lymph node cells, obtained before transplant. The receptors were gathered from a human donor who was the organ donor for an intestinal transplant.

The genes are TRBV5-1 and TRBJ2-5; D is unresolved. This CDR3 comprises 15 residues. V shed 2 bases and J shed 5 bases, with 16 bases lying between them. Germline values: CDR1 SGHRS, CDR2 YFSETQ. The CDR3 reads CASSLGSGSWETQYF. The CDR3, as DNA: TGCGCCAGCAGCTTAGGGTCTGGATCCTGGGAGACCCAGTACTTC.

The chain is built from TRBV4-2 and TRBJ2-3, with 9 bases lining up with TRBD2. Germline assignment: CDR1 LGHNA and CDR2 YNFKEQ. The CDR3 totals 15 residues. The ends lost 4 bases at V and 1 base at J; junction bases unmatched: 3. CDR3 region: CASSPSGVGTDTQYF. Here the CDR3 DNA reads TGTGCCAGCAGCCCTAGCGGGGTGGGCACAGATACGCAGTATTTT.

The chain employs TRBV6-1 and TRBJ1-4; no clear D. CDR1 is MNHNS and CDR2 is SASEGT in the germline V gene. V was shortened by 3 bases and J by 1 base, with 6 bases between the two germline ends. The CDR3 has 14 residues. The DNA of the CDR3 is TGTGCCAGCAGTGAGGGGTTAACTAATGAAAAACTGTTTTTT. Translated: CASSEGLTNEKLFF.

This clone was seen a handful of times. The chain joins TRBV7-9 to TRBJ1-2, with D perhaps TRBD1 (5 bases). CDR3 size: 14 residues. Germline V gene sequence: CDR1 SEHNR, CDR2 FQNEAQ (reference sequence). V was pared by 1 base and J by 3 bases, with 9 bases between. As DNA, the CDR3 is TGTGCCAGCAGCTTAGTTGGGGGTGACTATGGCTACACCTTC. Amino acids: CASSLVGGDYGYTF.

This chain links TRBV29-1 with TRBJ2-1; D may be TRBD2 (5 bases). CDR3 length: 11 amino acids. V lost 7 bases, J lost 4 bases, and 8 bases lay in between. Germline V gene lookup returns CDR1 SQVTM and CDR2 ANQGSEA. The CDR3 nucleotides are TGCAGCGGGAAGCGGTACAATGAGCAGTTCTTC. It encodes CSGKRYNEQFF.

The chain is built from TRBV9 and TRBJ1-5; D is uncertain. V gave up 5 bases and J gave up 2 bases, with 20 bases separating them. The germline V gene has CDR1 SGDLS and CDR2 YYNGEE. This CDR3 is built from 17 residues. The CDR3 loop is CASRGRRVKSGNQPQHF. CDR3 nucleotides: TGTGCCAGCAGAGGGCGACGAGTAAAGAGTGGCAATCAGCCCCAGCATTTT. The full variable domain, in which reference TRBV9 and TRBJ1-5 provide the parts outside the CDR3, is DSGVTQTPKHLITATGQRVTLRCSPRSGDLSVYWYQQSLDQGLQFLIQYYNGEERAKGNILERFSAQQFPDLHSELNLSSLELGDSALYFCASRGRRVKSGNQPQHFGDGTRLSIL.

V is TRBV7-2 and J is TRBJ2-5; 8 nucleotides agree with TRBD2. Trimming removed 2 bases from V and 2 bases from J; junction bases left unmatched: 4. Germline V gene data show CDR1 as SGHTA and CDR2 as FQGNSA. This CDR3 comprises 15 residues. The CDR3 reads CASSLPPGGQETQYF. In DNA, the CDR3 is TGTGCCAGCAGCTTACCTCCGGGGGGGCAAGAGACCCAGTACTTC.

V usage is TRBV6-6 and J usage is TRBJ1-1; possible D gene TRBD1, 5 bases. The CDR3 consists of 14 residues. Germline CDR1 is MNHNY and CDR2 is SVGAGI (reference sequence). V lost 0 bases and J lost 5, with 10 bases in between. The CDR3 DNA is TGTGCCAGCAGTTACTCGGGGGGAAGTACTGAAGCTTTCTTT. Encoded protein: CASSYSGGSTEAFF.

This clone was seen a handful of times. The V gene is TRBV7-9, the J gene TRBJ1-1; a possible D gene is TRBD1 (5 bases). The germline CDR1 and CDR2 sequences are SEHNR and FQNEAQ (reference sequence). Trimming cost V 5 bases and J 3 bases, with 7 bases left between them. The CDR3 has 12 amino acids. The CDR3 protein is CASSRGDTEAFF. The CDR3 region has the DNA TGTGCCAGCAGCCGGGGGGACACTGAAGCTTTCTTT.

The rearrangement joins TRBV19 to TRBJ2-2; 7 bases align to TRBD2. Germline lookup yields CDR1 LNHDA and CDR2 SQIVND (reference sequence). The CDR3 extends over 16 amino acids. V was pared by 1 base and J by 1 base, with 3 bases of the junction left unmatched. The CDR3 loop is CASSIVGGGNTGELFF. Here the CDR3 DNA reads TGTGCCAGTAGTATAGTTGGCGGGGGGAACACCGGGGAGCTGTTTTTT.

This clone came up once. The genes are TRBV18 and TRBJ1-6; 9 nucleotides match TRBD1. There are 12 residues in the CDR3. The junction had 8 bases not matched to a gene; V was cut back by 6 bases and J by 17 bases. CDR1 and CDR2 (germline): KGHSH, LQKENI. The CDR3 nucleotides read TGTGCCAGCTCTCCGGGGACAGGGAACTTCCACTTT. Translated: CASSPGTGNFHF.

V is TRBV29-1 and J is TRBJ1-4; TRBD1 is a possible D gene (6 bases). The CDR3 extends over 12 amino acids. V lost 7 bases and J lost 9, with 15 bases in between. Germline CDR1 SQVTM, CDR2 ANQGSEA. CDR3 protein: CSGKGESKKLFF. The CDR3 nucleotides read TGCAGCGGAAAGGGGGAAAGTAAAAAACTGTTTTTT.

The table lists this clone with a count of one. The gene calls are TRBV11-2 and TRBJ1-6; no definite D call. CDR1 is SGHAT, CDR2 FQNNGV, per germline. V lost 2 bases, J lost 7 bases, and 3 bases lay in between. This CDR3 is 12 amino acids long. The DNA for the CDR3 is TGTGCCAGCAGCTTAAGGAATTCACCCCTCCACTTT. Protein product: CASSLRNSPLHF.

The sample holds a few counts of this clone. CDR3 in amino acids: CASRRLAGVAIEQYF. DNA for the CDR3: TGTGCCAGCCGACGGCTAGCGGGGGTTGCCATTGAGCAGTACTTC. The chain couples TRBV5-6 to TRBJ2-7; 10 nucleotides agree with TRBD2. The CDR3 spans 15 residues. Germline V CDR1 and CDR2: SGHDT, YYEEEE. Germline trimming cut 7 bases from V and 7 bases from J; bases unmatched to any gene: 14.

V and J are TRBV6-6 and TRBJ1-5, with TRBD1 identical over 7 bases. The CDR3 is made up of 14 amino acids. V was clipped by 3 bases and J by 7 bases; unmatched bases: 6. Germline V lookup: CDR1 MNHNY, CDR2 SVGAGI (reference sequence). The CDR3 sequence is CASSYQGVAQPQHF. Here the CDR3 DNA reads TGTGCCAGCAGTTATCAGGGGGTAGCGCAGCCCCAGCATTTT.

This clone was picked up a small number of times. The chain uses TRBV4-2 and TRBJ2-2, with 14 bases matching TRBD2. Trimming at V came to 0 bases and at J to 7 bases, leaving 7 bases not matched to a gene. Germline CDR1 is LGHNA and CDR2 is YNFKEQ. CDR3 size: 18 residues. The CDR3 DNA reads as TGTGCCAGCAGCCAAGAAACTCCGGGACTAGCGGGAGACGGGGAGCTGTTTTTT. As protein: CASSQETPGLAGDGELFF.

For this clone: Additional DNA sequences in this sample encode the identical CDR3. This rearrangement joins TRBV25-1 to TRBJ1-2, with 8 bases that match TRBD1. Looked up from germline, CDR1 is MGHDK and CDR2 is SYGVNS. The CDR3 is made up of 12 amino acids. J gave up 8 bases and V 3 bases, and 2 bases lay outside the gene matches. The CDR3 DNA reads as TGTGCCAGCAGTGACAGGGGGCGAGGCTACACCTTC. Encoded protein: CASSDRGRGYTF.

The chain couples TRBV5-6 to TRBJ1-2, with 11 bases lining up with TRBD1. This CDR3 is built from 15 residues. Germline V gene lookup returns CDR1 SGHDT and CDR2 YYEEEE. The V segment lost 3 bases and the J segment 4 bases; nucleotides outside the gene matches: 5. CDR3 sequence reads: CASSYSGTGGYGYTF. In nucleotides, the CDR3 is TGTGCCAGCAGCTATTCCGGGACAGGGGGCTATGGCTACACCTTC.

The chain carries TRBV6-5 and TRBJ1-1; unclear D gene. The CDR3 extends over 15 amino acids. Trimming cost V 2 bases and J 0 bases, with 10 bases left between them. The germline gives CDR1 MNHEY, CDR2 SVGAGI. The CDR3 nucleotides read TGTGCCAGCAGTTACAGGGCGGCGCTGAACACTGAAGCTTTCTTT. Protein product: CASSYRAALNTEAFF.

This clone was counted a single time. The genes are TRBV11-2 and TRBJ1-1; possibly TRBD1 for D (5 bases). Germline V CDR1 and CDR2: SGHAT, FQNNGV. This CDR3 has 15 residues. The germline V and J ends were trimmed by 5 bases and 0 bases, with 13 bases remaining between them. As DNA, the CDR3 is TGTGCCAGCAGCATTACCGGGACGGTGAACACTGAAGCTTTCTTT. Translating it yields CASSITGTVNTEAFF.